The next 3 T cell receptor beta chains were all read from a single sample in a study of T-cell memory formation after mild COVID-19. In TCRdb, the 5' RACE reads were re-called with MiXCR into one record per CDR3 protein. There are 550,000 to 600,000 distinct CDR3 sequences in the sample; about a fifth occur only once, and roughly 9.1% lies in the top ten. Sequenced input: PBMCs or a T cell subset sorted from them (not recorded which). These receptors originate from an adult woman who had mild COVID-19 (a few samples of this study predate the infection). Cell type and time point are not known.

This clonotype has at least ten counts. This chain links TRBV5-1 with TRBJ2-1; D call uncertain. Trimming left V 6 bases short and J 5 bases short, with 9 bases between. Germline values: CDR1 SGHRS, CDR2 YFSETQ. This CDR3 spans 12 amino acids. The CDR3 DNA follows: TGCGCCAGCACCCTTAGTCACAATGAGCAGTTCTTC. The encoded protein is CASTLSHNEQFF.

This clonotype was counted between two and nine times. V and J are TRBV7-8 and TRBJ2-7; 11 bases fit TRBD2. Trimming cost V 1 base and J 3 bases; bases outside gene matches: 8. The CDR3 consists of 17 residues. Germline V lookup: CDR1 SGHVS, CDR2 FQNEAQ. Here the CDR3 reads CASSLGPSGGPYYEQYF. The CDR3 region has the DNA TGTGCCAGCAGCTTAGGGCCTAGCGGGGGGCCTTACTACGAGCAGTACTTC.

A few counts support this clonotype. This chain uses TRBV5-1 with TRBJ2-7, with 11 bases aligning to TRBD2. This CDR3 region has 14 residues. The trim removed 4 bases at V and 3 bases at J, leaving 3 bases unmatched. Germline-derived CDR1 and CDR2 are SGHRS and YFSETQ. DNA of the CDR3: TGCGCCAGCAGCCAGACTAGCGGGGACTACGAGCAGTACTTC. As protein: CASSQTSGDYEQYF.